Presented here are 15 T cell receptor beta chains from one specimen sequenced in a study of blood T cell repertoires in COVID-19. TCRdb's copy holds only in-frame clones and misses some; the assay was immunoSEQ multiplex PCR. This table has 200,000 or so clones, about 85% appearing once. The sequenced material came from peripheral blood. The receptors shown here come from a human donor in a cohort sampled during active COVID-19.

The V call is TRBV21-1, the J call TRBJ1-5; the table names TRBD1, a call not compared with the DNA. TRBV21-1 is tagged as a pseudogene. The CDR3 runs to 15 residues. This CDR3 reads CASRGGPGGYQPQHF. The CDR3, as DNA: TGTGCCAGCAGGGGGGGGCCAGGGGGCTATCAGCCCCAGCATTTT.

This chain uses TRBV18 with TRBJ2-1, with a weak D call TRBD1 (5 bases). Trimming took off 2 bases at V and 10 bases at J, with 21 bases between the two ends. The length of the CDR3 is 16 residues. Looked up from germline, CDR1 is KGHSH and CDR2 is LQKENI. The CDR3 reads CASSPFPVFQGEEQFF. The CDR3 coding sequence is TGTGCCAGCTCACCATTCCCAGTGTTTCAGGGCGAGGAGCAGTTCTTC.

The table lists this clone with a count of one. The J gene is TRBJ2-3, the V gene TRBV7-9, with TRBD1 matching 8 bases. Germline CDR1 is SEHNR and CDR2 is FQNEAQ (reference sequence). This CDR3 has 16 amino acids. Trimming took 5 bases from V and 4 from J; bases not matched to a gene: 11. The CDR3 reads CASSTSLGTGPDTQYF. In nucleotides, the CDR3 is TGTGCCAGCAGCACCTCACTCGGGACAGGCCCAGATACGCAGTATTTT.

This chain joins TRBV11-2 and TRBJ2-2; 15 nucleotides agree with TRBD2. The CDR3 covers 16 residues. CDR1 and CDR2 from the germline V gene are SGHAT and FQNNGV. The V and J ends lost 4 bases and 5 bases, in that order; junction bases with no gene match: 2. The CDR3 here is CASSSGLAGGTGELFF. CDR3 nucleotides: TGTGCCAGCAGCTCGGGACTAGCGGGAGGTACCGGGGAGCTGTTTTTT. Combining the CDR3 with reference TRBV11-2 and TRBJ2-2 gives the whole variable domain EAGVAQSPRYKIIEKRQSVAFWCNPISGHATLYWYQQILGQGPKLLIQFQNNGVVDDSQLPKDRFSAERLKGVDSTLKIQPAKLEDSAVYLCASSSGLAGGTGELFFGEGSRLTVL.

V is TRBV3-1 (or the pseudogene TRBV3-2) and J is TRBJ2-7, with 8 nucleotides matching TRBD2. The CDR3 has 15 amino acids. The V segment lost 4 bases and the J segment 0 bases; nucleotides outside the gene matches: 5. The germline V gene has CDR1 LGHDT and CDR2 YNNKEL (reference sequence). CDR3 amino acids: CASSLNSGNSYEQYF. The DNA for the CDR3 is TGTGCCAGCAGCCTAAATAGCGGGAACTCCTACGAGCAGTACTTC.

The count of this clone is one. This sequence joins TRBV5-1 and TRBJ1-2; 10 bases match TRBD1. Germline V gives CDR1 SGHRS, CDR2 YFSETQ. The CDR3 runs 14 residues. After removal of 3 bases from V and 6 bases from J, the junction contained 5 bases not matched to a gene. The CDR3, as DNA: TGCGCCAGCAGCTCGGACAGGGGGTTTGATGGCTACACCTTC. Translating gives CASSSDRGFDGYTF.

V and J are TRBV6-5 and TRBJ1-4; 8 bases match TRBD1. CDR3 length: 13 residues. Germline-derived CDR1 and CDR2 are MNHEY and SVGAGI. Trimming at V came to 2 bases and at J to 7 bases, leaving 0 bases not matched to a gene. CDR3 in DNA: TGTGCCAGCAGTTACGGGACAGGTGAAAAACTGTTTTTT. It translates to CASSYGTGEKLFF.

The chain carries TRBV5-1 and TRBJ2-1; 9 bases agree with TRBD2. Trimming at V came to 7 bases and at J to 3 bases, leaving 11 bases not matched to a gene. CDR1 and CDR2 from the germline V gene are SGHRS and YFSETQ. This CDR3 is 16 amino acids long. The chain's CDR3 is CASGRRVAGDYNEQFF. Here the CDR3 DNA reads TGCGCCAGCGGGCGGCGAGTAGCGGGAGACTACAATGAGCAGTTCTTC.

This chain links TRBV13 with TRBJ2-5, with TRBD2 identical over 10 bases. This CDR3 is built from 16 residues. Germline V gene data show CDR1 as PRHDT and CDR2 as FYEKMQ (reference sequence). The V segment lost 4 bases and the J segment 5 bases; nucleotides outside the gene matches: 10. This CDR3 reads CASSWSLAGVLETQYF. CDR3 nucleotide sequence: TGTGCCAGCAGCTGGTCGCTAGCGGGAGTGCTGGAGACCCAGTACTTC.

This clone has a count of ten or more. The chain is built from TRBV7-9 and TRBJ2-1, with TRBD2 matching 14 bases. V lost 4 bases and J lost 8; bases outside the gene matches: 4. CDR1 and CDR2 from the germline V gene are SEHNR and FQNEAQ (reference sequence). The CDR3 runs to 15 residues. The CDR3 nucleotides are TGTGCCAGCAGCTCGGGACTAGCGGGAGTCGATGAGCAGTTCTTC. Translation: CASSSGLAGVDEQFF.

This clone was seen a few times. The rearrangement uses TRBV5-6 and TRBJ1-6, with a possible D match to TRBD1 (5 bases). Between the trimmed V and J ends, which lost 0 bases and 7 bases, there was a span of 8 bases. The CDR3 spans 14 residues. Germline CDR1 and CDR2: SGHDT and YYEEEE. The chain's CDR3 is CASSLGQKNSPLHF. Written as DNA, the CDR3 is TGTGCCAGCAGCTTGGGACAGAAGAATTCACCCCTCCACTTT.

This clone turned up a few times. CDR3 bases: TGTGCCAGCAGCTTAGAGGGGATCGGTAGAAAACTGTTTTTT. This codes for CASSLEGIGRKLFF. This chain uses TRBV7-6 with TRBJ1-4; tentatively, D is TRBD1 (5 bases). The CDR3 contains 14 residues. The germline V gene has CDR1 SGHVS and CDR2 FNYEAQ. V lost 1 base and J 10 bases, leaving 13 bases between the germline ends.

The V gene is TRBV6-1, the J gene TRBJ2-6, with TRBD1 matching over 8 bases. Looked up from germline, CDR1 is MNHNS and CDR2 is SASEGT. The CDR3 is 18 residues long. Trimming at V came to 2 bases and at J to 2 bases, leaving 8 bases not matched to a gene. The CDR3 DNA follows: TGTGCCAGCAGTGAAAGTGGGACAGGTCCACCTGGGGCCAACGTCCTGACTTTC. Translating it yields CASSESGTGPPGANVLTF.

This clone turned up a few times. The rearrangement joins TRBV18 to TRBJ2-2; D not certain. This CDR3 has 14 amino acids. CDR1 and CDR2 from the germline V gene are KGHSH and LQKENI. V was shortened by 4 bases and J by 1 base, with 7 bases between the two germline ends. This chain's CDR3 is CASSLAGNTGELFF. The CDR3 region has the DNA TGTGCCAGCTCACTAGCCGGGAACACCGGGGAGCTGTTTTTT.

V is TRBV18 and J is TRBJ1-2; D might be TRBD1 (5 bases). The CDR3 extends over 14 amino acids. In germline, CDR1 is KGHSH, CDR2 LQKENI. V lost 3 bases and J lost 0, with 8 bases in between. The DNA for the CDR3 is TGTGCCAGCTCACCCCGACAGTCTAACTATGGCTACACCTTC. Its translation is CASSPRQSNYGYTF.